This T cell receptor (beta chain) was recovered during a study of blood T cell repertoires in COVID-19. V was shortened by 6 bases and J by 0 bases, with 11 bases between the two germline ends. The germline gives CDR1 SGHRS, CDR2 YFSETQ. The CDR3 totals 14 residues. Per the study methods: Researchers report that nucleated cell counts were estimated from reference gene primer amplification. Some clones are missing from TCRdb's copy, which holds only in-frame ones; the method was immunoSEQ multiplex PCR. V and J calls and clone size are those listed in that table; D and trimming were worked out from the DNA. The table records around 310,000 clones, roughly 90% of them present only once.

The receptor comes from a woman between 25 and 40 years old who had recovered from COVID-19. The genes are TRBV5-1 and TRBJ2-3; D unresolved. The material sequenced was PBMCs or T cells enriched from blood (not recorded which). CDR3 protein: CASTKETSTDTQYF. The CDR3 nucleotides are TGCGCCAGCACGAAAGAAACTAGCACAGATACGCAGTATTTT.